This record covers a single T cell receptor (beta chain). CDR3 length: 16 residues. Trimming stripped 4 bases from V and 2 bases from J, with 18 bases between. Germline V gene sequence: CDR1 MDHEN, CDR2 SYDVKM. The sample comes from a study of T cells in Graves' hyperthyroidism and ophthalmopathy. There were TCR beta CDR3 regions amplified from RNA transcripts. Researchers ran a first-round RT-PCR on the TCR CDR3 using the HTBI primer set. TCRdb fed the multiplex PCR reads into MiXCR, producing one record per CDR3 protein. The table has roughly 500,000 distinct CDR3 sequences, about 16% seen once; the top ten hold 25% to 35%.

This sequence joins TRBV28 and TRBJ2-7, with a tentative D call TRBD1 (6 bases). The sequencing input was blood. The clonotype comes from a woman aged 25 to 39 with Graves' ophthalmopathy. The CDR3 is CASSSMGDTRTYEQYF. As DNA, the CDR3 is TGTGCCAGCAGTTCGATGGGGGACACCAGAACCTACGAGCAGTACTTC.